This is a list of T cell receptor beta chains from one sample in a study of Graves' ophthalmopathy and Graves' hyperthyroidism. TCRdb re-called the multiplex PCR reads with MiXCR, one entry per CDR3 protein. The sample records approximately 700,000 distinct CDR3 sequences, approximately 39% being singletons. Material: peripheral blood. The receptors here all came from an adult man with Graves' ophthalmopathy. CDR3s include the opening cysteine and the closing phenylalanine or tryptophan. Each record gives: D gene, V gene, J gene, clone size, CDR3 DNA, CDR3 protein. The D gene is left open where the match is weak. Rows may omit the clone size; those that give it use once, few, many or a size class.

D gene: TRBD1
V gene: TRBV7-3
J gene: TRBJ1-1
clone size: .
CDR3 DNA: TGTGCCAGCACCCCCGGGACAGGGGGTGGAACTGAAGCTTTCTTT
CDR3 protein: CASTPGTGGGTEAFF

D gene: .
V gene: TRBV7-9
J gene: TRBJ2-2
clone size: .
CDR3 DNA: TGTGCCAGCAGCTTATATCGGGAGCTGTTTTTT
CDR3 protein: CASSLYRELFF

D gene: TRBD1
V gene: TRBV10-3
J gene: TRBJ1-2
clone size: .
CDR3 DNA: TGTGCCAGCAGTGAAGGGACGGGACAGCCAAGATATGGCTACACCTTC
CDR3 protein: CASSEGTGQPRYGYTF

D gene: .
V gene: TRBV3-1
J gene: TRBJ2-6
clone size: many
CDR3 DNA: TGTGCCAGCACCCAACTTAACTCTGGGGCCAACGTCCTGACTTTC
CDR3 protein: CASTQLNSGANVLTF

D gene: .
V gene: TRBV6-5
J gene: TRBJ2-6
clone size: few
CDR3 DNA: TGTGCCAGCAGAAAAACAGGGTCTGGGGCCAACGTCCTGACTTTC
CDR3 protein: CASRKTGSGANVLTF

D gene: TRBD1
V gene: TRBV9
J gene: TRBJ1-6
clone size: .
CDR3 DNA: TGTGCCAGCAGCTTCCAGGGGGGGGTGCGGGGTAATTCACCCCTCCACTTT
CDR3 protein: CASSFQGGVRGNSPLHF

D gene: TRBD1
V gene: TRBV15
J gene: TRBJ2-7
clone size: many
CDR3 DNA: TGTGCCACCAGCAGCTACAGGGGTGCATACGAGCAGTACTTC
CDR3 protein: CATSSYRGAYEQYF

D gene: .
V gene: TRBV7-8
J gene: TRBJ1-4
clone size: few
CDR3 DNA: TGTGCCAGCAGCCCTCCGGGGGCAGAAAAACTGTTTTTT
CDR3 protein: CASSPPGAEKLFF

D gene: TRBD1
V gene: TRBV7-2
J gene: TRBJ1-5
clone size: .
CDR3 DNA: TGTGCCAGCAGTGCGGGACAGGGAGCCAATCAGCCCCAGCATTTT
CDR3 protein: CASSAGQGANQPQHF

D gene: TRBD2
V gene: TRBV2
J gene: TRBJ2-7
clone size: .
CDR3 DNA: TGTGCCAGCAATTGGGGCGGGAGCTCCTACGAGCAGTACTTC
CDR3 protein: CASNWGGSSYEQYF

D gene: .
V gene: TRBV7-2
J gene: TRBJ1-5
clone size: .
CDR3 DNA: TGTGCCAGCAGCTCAGGTGGTGTCAAGGAACCCCAGCATTTT
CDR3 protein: CASSSGGVKEPQHF

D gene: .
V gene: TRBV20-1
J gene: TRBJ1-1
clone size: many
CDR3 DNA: TGCAGTGCTAGACCCCTGGGAGGGGACGGCACTGAAGCTTTCTTT
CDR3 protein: CSARPLGGDGTEAFF

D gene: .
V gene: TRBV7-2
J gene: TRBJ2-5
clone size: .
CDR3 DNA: TGCGCCAGAAGCCAAGACCTCACCCGGGACGCCCAAGAGACCCAGTACTTC
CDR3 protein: CARSQDLTRDAQETQYF

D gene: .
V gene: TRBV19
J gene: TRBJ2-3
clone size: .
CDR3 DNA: TGTGCCAGTAGTTCTGTTGGGGTGAGGGCGCCTCGTGGGCAGTATTTT
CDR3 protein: CASSSVGVRAPRGQYF

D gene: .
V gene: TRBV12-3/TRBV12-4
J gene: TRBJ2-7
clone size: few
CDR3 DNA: TGTGCCAGCACCCAGGGGTGGAGTTACGAGCAGTACTTC
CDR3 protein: CASTQGWSYEQYF

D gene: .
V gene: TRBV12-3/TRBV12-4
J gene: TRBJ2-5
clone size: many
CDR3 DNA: TGTGCCAGCAGTTTGGTAGCTGTCCAAGAGACCCAGTACTTC
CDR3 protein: CASSLVAVQETQYF

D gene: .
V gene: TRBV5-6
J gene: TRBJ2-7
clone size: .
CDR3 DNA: TGTGCCAGCAGCCCTGGCGACAGGCAGTACTTC
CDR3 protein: CASSPGDRQYF

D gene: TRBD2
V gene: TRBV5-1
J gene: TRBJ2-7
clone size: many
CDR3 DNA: TGCGCCAGCAGCTGGACTAGCGGGAGCGAGCAGTACTTC
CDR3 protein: CASSWTSGSEQYF

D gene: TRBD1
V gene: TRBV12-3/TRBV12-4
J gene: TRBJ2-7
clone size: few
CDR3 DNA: TGTGCCAGCAGTCAGGACAGGGCCGTCTACGAGCAGTACTTC
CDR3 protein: CASSQDRAVYEQYF

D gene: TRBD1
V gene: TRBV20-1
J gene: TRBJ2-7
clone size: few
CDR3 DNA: TGCAGTGCTCTACTACAGGGGGCGGGGTACGAGCAGTACTTC
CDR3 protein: CSALLQGAGYEQYF

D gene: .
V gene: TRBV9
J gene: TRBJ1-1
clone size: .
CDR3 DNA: TGTGCCAGCAGCCCGAGGGCAGGGGCTGAAGCTTTCTTT
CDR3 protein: CASSPRAGAEAFF

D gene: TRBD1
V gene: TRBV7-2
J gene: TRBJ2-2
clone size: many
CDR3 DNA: TGTGCCAGCAGCTTAGGTGGGACAGGGAACACCGGGGAGCTGTTTTTT
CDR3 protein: CASSLGGTGNTGELFF

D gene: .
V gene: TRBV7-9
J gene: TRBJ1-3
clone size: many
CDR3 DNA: TGTGCCAGCAGCTTAAGTCCGACTCTTTCGAACACCATATATTTT
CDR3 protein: CASSLSPTLSNTIYF

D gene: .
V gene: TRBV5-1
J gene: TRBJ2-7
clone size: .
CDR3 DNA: TGCGCCAGCAGGGCGAGGGCGGGATTGTTCTACGAGCAGTGCTTC
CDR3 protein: CASRARAGLFYEQCF

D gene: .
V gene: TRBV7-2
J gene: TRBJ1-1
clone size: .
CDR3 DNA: TGTGCCAGCAGAGCACAGGGCAATGCGCCCACTGAAGCTTTCTTT
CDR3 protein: CASRAQGNAPTEAFF

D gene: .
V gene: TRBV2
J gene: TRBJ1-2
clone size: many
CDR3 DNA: TGTGCCAGCAGTAGACAGGAACTGGACGTTTCTGGCTACACCTTC
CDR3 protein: CASSRQELDVSGYTF

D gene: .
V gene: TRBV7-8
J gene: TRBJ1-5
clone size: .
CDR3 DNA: TGTGCCAGCAGTTACCTGGCGGGGAATAGCAATCAGCCCCAGCATTTT
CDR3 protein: CASSYLAGNSNQPQHF

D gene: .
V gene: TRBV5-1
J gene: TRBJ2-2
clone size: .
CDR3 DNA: TGTGCCAGCAGCCTACGGACTCAACACACCGGGGAGCTGTTTTTT
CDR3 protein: CASSLRTQHTGELFF

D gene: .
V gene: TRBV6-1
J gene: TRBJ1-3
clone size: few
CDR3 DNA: TGTGCCAGCATGTTGTCGTACCTAGGAAACACCATATATTTT
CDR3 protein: CASMLSYLGNTIYF

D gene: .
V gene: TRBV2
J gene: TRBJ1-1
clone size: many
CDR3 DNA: TGTGCCAGCAGCCAAGAGACTGCGGCGAACACTGAAGCTTTCTTT
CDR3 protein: CASSQETAANTEAFF

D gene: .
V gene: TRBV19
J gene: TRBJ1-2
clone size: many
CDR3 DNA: TGTGCCAGTAGTATGCGGGGGGCGGTATATGGCTACACCTTC
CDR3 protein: CASSMRGAVYGYTF

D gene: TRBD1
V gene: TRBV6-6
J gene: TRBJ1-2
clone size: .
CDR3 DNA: TGTGCCAGCCATATGACAGGGGGCTATGGCTACACCTTC
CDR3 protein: CASHMTGGYGYTF

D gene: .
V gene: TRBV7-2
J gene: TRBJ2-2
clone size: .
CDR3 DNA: TGTGCCAGCAGCCAAAACGGGAACACCGGGGAGCTGTTTTTT
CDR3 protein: CASSQNGNTGELFF

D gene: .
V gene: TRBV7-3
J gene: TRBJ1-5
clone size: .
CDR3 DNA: TGTGCCAGCAGCGGTACAGGTAATAGCAATCAGCCCCAGCATTTT
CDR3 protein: CASSGTGNSNQPQHF

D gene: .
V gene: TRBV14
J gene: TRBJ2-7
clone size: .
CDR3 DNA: TGTGCCAGCTCACCGGGTCAGCTGGGTCACGACGAGCAGTACTTC
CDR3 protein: CASSPGQLGHDEQYF

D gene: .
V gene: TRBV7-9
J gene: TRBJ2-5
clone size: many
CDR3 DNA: TGTGCCAGCATCCAGCGGTCCAGACATGACCTGAGCGAGACCCAGTACTTC
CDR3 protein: CASIQRSRHDLSETQYF

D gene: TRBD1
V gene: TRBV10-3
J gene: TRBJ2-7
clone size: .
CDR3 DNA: TGTGCCAGCAGCCAGGGGACAGGCCGCTCCTACGAGCAGTACTTC
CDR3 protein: CASSQGTGRSYEQYF

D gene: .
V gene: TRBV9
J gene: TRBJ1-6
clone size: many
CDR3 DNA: TGTGCCAGCAGCCTACAGGGAGAATCACCCCTCCACTTT
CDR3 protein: CASSLQGESPLHF

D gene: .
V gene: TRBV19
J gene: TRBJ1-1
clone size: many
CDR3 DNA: TGTGCCAGTAGTATGTTTGCAAGGTCGAACACTGAAGCTTTCTTT
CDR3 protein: CASSMFARSNTEAFF

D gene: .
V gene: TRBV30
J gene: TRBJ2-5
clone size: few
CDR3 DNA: TGTGCCTGGAGCCTACAACGGGAGACCCAGTACTTC
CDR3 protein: CAWSLQRETQYF

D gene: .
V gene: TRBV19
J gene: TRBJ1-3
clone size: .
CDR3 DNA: TGTGCCAGCCGGGGGTCTGGGGATATTTCTGGAAACACCATATATTTT
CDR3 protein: CASRGSGDISGNTIYF

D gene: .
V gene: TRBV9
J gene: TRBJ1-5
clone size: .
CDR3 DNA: TGTGCTAGTGGTTTGGTACTCGGAACACATCAGCCCCAGCATTTT
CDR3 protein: CASGLVLGTHQPQHF

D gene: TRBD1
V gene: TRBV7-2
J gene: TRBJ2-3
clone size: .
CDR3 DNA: TGTGCCAGCAGCCGGGACAGAGTTAGCACAGATACGCAGTATTTT
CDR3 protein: CASSRDRVSTDTQYF